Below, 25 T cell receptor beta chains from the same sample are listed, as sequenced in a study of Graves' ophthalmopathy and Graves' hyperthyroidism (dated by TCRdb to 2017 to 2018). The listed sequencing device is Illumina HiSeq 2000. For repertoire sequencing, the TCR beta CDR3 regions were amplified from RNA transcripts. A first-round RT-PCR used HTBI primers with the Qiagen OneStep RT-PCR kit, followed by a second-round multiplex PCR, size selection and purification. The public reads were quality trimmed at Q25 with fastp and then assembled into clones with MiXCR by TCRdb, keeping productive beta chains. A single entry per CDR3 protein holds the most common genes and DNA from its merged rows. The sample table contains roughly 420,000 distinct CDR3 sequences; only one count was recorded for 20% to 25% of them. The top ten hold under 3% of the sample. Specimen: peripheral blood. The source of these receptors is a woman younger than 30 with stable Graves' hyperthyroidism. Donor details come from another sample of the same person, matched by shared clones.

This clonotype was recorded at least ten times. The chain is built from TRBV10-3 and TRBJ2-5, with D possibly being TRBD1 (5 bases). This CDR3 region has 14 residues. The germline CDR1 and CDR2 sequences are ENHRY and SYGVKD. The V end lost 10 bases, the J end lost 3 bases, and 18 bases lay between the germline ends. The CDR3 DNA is TGTGCCAGTAGGGGCCGCAAAAACGAAGAGACCCAGTACTTC. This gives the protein CASRGRKNEETQYF.

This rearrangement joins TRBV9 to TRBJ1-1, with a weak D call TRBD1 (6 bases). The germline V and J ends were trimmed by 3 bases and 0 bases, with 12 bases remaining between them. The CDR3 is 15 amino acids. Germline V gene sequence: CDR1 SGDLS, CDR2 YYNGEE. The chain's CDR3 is CASSEGGGLNTEAFF. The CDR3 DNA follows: TGTGCCAGCAGCGAGGGGGGGGGTTTGAACACTGAAGCTTTCTTT.

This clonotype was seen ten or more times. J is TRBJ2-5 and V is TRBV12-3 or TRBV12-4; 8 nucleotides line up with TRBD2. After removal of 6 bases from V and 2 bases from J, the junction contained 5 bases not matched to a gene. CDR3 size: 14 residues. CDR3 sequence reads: CASSDREGQETQYF. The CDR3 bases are TGTGCCAGCAGCGACCGGGAGGGGCAAGAGACCCAGTACTTC.

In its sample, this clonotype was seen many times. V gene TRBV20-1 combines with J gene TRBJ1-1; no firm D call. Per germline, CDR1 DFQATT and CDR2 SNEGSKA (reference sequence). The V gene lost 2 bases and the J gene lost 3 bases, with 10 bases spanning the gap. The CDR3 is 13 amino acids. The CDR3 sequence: CSARWNSYTEAFF. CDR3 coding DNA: TGCAGTGCTAGATGGAACAGCTACACTGAAGCTTTCTTT.

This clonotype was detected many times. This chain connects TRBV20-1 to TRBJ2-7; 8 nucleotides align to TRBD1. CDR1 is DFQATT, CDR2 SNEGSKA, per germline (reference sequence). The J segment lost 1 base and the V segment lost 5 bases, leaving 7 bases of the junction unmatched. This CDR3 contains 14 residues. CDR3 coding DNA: TGCAGTGCTCGCCCGACAGGGGCTTCCTACGAGCAGTACTTC. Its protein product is CSARPTGASYEQYF.

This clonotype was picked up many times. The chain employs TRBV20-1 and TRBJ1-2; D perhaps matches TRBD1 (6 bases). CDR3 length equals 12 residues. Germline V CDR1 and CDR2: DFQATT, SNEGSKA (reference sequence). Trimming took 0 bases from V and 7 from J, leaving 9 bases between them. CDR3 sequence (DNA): TGCAGTGCTAGAGAGGGGGCAGGTGGCTACACCTTC. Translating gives CSAREGAGGYTF.

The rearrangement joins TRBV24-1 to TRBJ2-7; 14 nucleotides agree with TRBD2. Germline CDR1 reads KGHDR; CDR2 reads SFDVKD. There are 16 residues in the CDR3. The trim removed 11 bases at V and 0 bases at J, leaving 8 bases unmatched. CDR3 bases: TGTGCCAGCACTACCGGACTAGCGGGGGGCTCCTACGAGCAGTACTTC. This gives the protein CASTTGLAGGSYEQYF.

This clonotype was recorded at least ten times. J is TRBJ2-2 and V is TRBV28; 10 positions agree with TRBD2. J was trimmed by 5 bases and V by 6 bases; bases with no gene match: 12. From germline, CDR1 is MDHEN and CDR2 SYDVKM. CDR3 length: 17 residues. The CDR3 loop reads CASRNLAGGRGTGELFF. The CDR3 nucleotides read TGTGCCAGCAGGAACTTAGCGGGAGGCCGGGGAACCGGGGAGCTGTTTTTT.

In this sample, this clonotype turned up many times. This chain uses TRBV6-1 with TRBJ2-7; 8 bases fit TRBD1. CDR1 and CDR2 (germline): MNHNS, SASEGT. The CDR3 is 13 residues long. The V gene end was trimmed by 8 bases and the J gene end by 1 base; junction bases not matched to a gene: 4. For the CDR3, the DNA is TGTGCCAGCCAGACAGGGGCATCCTACGAGCAGTACTTC. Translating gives CASQTGASYEQYF.

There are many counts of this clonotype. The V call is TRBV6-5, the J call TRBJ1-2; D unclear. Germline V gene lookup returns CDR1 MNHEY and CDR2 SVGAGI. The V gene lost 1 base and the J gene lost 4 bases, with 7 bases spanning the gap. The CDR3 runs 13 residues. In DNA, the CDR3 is TGTGCCAGCAGTTACTGGCAGTTCTATGGCTACACCTTC. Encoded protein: CASSYWQFYGYTF.

The CDR3 loop reads CATSPGAQGQETQYF. The DNA of the CDR3 is TGTGCCACCAGTCCGGGCGCGCAGGGGCAAGAGACCCAGTACTTC. V gene TRBV15 combines with J gene TRBJ2-5; the D gene is possibly TRBD1 (6 bases). The CDR3 covers 15 residues. Germline CDR1 and CDR2: LNHNV and YYDKDF (reference sequence). Trimming took 6 bases from V and 2 from J, leaving 16 bases between them.

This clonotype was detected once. Here the CDR3 reads CASSLDYFAGANVLTF. CDR3 bases: TGCGCCAGCAGCTTGGATTACTTTGCCGGGGCCAACGTCCTGACTTTC. This chain links TRBV5-1 with TRBJ2-6; no firm D call. Trimming removed 0 bases from V and 4 bases from J, with 11 bases in between. This CDR3 has 16 residues. From germline, CDR1 is SGHRS and CDR2 YFSETQ.

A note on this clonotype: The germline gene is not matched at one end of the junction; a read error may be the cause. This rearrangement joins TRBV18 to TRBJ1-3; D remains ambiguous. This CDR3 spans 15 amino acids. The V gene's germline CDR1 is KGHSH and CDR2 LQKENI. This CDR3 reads CASSPAISSGSTIYF. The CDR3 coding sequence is TGTGCCAGCTCACCAGCCATTAGCTCTGGAAGCACCATATATTTT.

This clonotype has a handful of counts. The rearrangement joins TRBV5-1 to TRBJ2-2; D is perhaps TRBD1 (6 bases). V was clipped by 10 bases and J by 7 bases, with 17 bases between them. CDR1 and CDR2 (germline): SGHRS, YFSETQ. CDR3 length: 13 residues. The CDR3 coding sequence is TGCGCCCGCCGAGGGGGAAACGGCGGGGAGCTGTTTTTT. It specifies CARRGGNGGELFF.

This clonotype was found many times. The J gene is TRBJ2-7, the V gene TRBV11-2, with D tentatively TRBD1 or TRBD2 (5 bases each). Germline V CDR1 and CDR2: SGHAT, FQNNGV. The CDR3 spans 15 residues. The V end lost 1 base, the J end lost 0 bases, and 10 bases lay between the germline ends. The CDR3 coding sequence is TGTGCCAGCAGCTTAGGACCCGGGACCTCCTACGAGCAGTACTTC. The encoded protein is CASSLGPGTSYEQYF. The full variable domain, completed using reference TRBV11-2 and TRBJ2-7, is EAGVAQSPRYKIIEKRQSVAFWCNPISGHATLYWYQQILGQGPKLLIQFQNNGVVDDSQLPKDRFSAERLKGVDSTLKIQPAKLEDSAVYLCASSLGPGTSYEQYFGPGTRLTVT.

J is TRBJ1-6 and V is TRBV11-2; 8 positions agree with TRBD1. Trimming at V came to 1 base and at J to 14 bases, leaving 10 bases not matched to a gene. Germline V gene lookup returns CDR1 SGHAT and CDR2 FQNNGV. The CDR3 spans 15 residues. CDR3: CASSLGTGIQVTLHF. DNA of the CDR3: TGTGCCAGCAGCTTAGGGACAGGGATCCAAGTCACCCTCCACTTT. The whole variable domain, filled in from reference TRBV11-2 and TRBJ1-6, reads EAGVAQSPRYKIIEKRQSVAFWCNPISGHATLYWYQQILGQGPKLLIQFQNNGVVDDSQLPKDRFSAERLKGVDSTLKIQPAKLEDSAVYLCASSLGTGIQVTLHFGNGTRLTVT.

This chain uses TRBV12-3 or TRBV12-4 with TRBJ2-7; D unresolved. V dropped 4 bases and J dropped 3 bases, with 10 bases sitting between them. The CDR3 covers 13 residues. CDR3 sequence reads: CASSYQVIYEQYF. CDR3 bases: TGTGCCAGCAGTTACCAAGTCATCTACGAGCAGTACTTC.

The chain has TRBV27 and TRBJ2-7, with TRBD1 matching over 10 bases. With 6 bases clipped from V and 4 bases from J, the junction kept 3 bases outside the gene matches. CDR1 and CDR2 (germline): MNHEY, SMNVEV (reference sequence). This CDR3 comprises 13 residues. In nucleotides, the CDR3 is TGTGCCAGCAGGGGGACAGGGGAGTACGAGCAGTACTTC. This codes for CASRGTGEYEQYF.

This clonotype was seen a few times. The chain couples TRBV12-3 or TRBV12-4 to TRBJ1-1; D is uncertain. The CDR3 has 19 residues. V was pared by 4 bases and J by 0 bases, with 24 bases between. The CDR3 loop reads CASSSQGSGLAFLNTEAFF. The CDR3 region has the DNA TGTGCCAGCAGTTCCCAAGGGAGTGGATTGGCGTTTTTGAACACTGAAGCTTTCTTT.

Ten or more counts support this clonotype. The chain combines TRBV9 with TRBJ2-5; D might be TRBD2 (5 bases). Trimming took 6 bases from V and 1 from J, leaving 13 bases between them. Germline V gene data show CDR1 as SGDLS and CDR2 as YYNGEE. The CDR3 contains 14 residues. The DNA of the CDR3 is TGTGCCAGCACCCCAAGGAGCGGCCAAGAGACCCAGTACTTC. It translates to CASTPRSGQETQYF.

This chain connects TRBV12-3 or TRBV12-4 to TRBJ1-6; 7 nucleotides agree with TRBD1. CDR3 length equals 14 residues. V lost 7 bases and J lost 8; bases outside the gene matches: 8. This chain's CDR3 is CASTLTGSDSPLHF. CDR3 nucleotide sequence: TGTGCCAGCACCCTGACAGGGTCGGATTCACCCCTCCACTTT.

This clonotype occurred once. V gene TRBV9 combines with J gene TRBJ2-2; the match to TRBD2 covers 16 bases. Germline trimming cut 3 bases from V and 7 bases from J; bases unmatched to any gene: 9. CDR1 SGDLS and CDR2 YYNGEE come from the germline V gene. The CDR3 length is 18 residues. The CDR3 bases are TGTGCCAGCAGCGCCGGGGGACTAGCGGGAGGGCCAAGCGGGGAGCTGTTTTTT. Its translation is CASSAGGLAGGPSGELFF.

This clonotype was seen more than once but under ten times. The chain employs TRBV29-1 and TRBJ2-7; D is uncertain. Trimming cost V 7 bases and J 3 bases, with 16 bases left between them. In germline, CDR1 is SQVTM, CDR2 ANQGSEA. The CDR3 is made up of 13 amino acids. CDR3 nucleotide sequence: TGCAGCGCCCCGTTGGGTCCCCGCTACGAGCAGTACTTC. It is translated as CSAPLGPRYEQYF.

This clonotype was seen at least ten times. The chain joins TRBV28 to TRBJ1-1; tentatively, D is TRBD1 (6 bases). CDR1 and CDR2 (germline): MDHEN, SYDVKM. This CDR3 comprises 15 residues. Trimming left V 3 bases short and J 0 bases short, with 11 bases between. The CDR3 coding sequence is TGTGCCAGCAGTTTGCCGGGGGACATGAACACTGAAGCTTTCTTT. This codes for CASSLPGDMNTEAFF.

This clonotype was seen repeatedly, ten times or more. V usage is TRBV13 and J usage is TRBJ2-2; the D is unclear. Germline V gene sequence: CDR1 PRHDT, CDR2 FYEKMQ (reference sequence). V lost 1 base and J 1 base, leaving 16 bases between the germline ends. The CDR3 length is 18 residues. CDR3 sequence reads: CASSLESRFEGNTGELFF. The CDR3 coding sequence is TGTGCCAGCAGCTTAGAATCGCGATTTGAAGGGAACACCGGGGAGCTGTTTTTT.